What follows are 5 T cell receptor beta chains derived from one specimen sequenced in a study of T cell repertoires in cytomegalovirus infection. A single record per CDR3 protein comes from TCRdb applying MiXCR to the reads. The sample has 650,000 to 900,000 distinct CDR3 sequences; around 29% are singletons. Antigens of these TCRs are unknown. This specimen consisted of cultured CD8+ T cells from PBMCs, obtained from culture after CMV antigen stimulation. The receptors stem from a human donor in good health (CMV status not recorded). Some clones in this sample may be carry-over from other donors' samples.

The J gene is TRBJ2-2, the V gene TRBV29-1, with 7 bases matching TRBD1. J gave up 4 bases and V 2 bases, and 4 bases lay outside the gene matches. Germline CDR1 SQVTM, CDR2 ANQGSEA. The CDR3 runs 14 residues. The CDR3: CSVEIGGITGELFF. CDR3 nucleotide sequence: TGCAGCGTTGAAATAGGGGGCATCACCGGGGAGCTGTTTTTT.

This clonotype came up many times. This rearrangement joins TRBV7-6 to TRBJ2-1; 12 bases are a match to TRBD2. The CDR3 extends over 14 amino acids. The J segment lost 3 bases and the V segment lost 7 bases, leaving 1 base of the junction unmatched. From germline, CDR1 is SGHVS and CDR2 FNYEAQ. CDR3 loop: CASTSGGGYNEQFF. CDR3 in DNA: TGTGCCAGCACTAGCGGGGGGGGCTACAATGAGCAGTTCTTC.

The sample holds a few counts of this clonotype. The chain recombines TRBV10-3 with TRBJ2-3; possibly TRBD2 for D (6 bases). The CDR3 has 13 residues. Germline V gene data show CDR1 as ENHRY and CDR2 as SYGVKD. The ends were cut back, 6 bases at V and 7 bases at J, with 14 bases in the middle. The CDR3 region is CAIRPDAGNTQYF. The CDR3 DNA sequence: TGTGCCATCAGACCAGATGCGGGGAATACGCAGTATTTT.

The chain links TRBV24-1 to TRBJ2-1, with 12 bases aligning to TRBD2. Germline V gene data show CDR1 as KGHDR and CDR2 as SFDVKD. V was clipped by 6 bases and J by 7 bases; unmatched bases: 3. The CDR3 is made up of 14 amino acids. The CDR3 DNA follows: TGTGCCACCAGTCGACTAGCGGGGGATAATGAGCAGTTCTTC. Translation: CATSRLAGDNEQFF.

This chain links TRBV19 with TRBJ1-1; no reliable D call. Trimming shortened V by 5 bases and J by 3 bases, and 16 bases separated the two germline ends. Germline CDR1 is LNHDA and CDR2 is SQIVND (reference sequence). The length of the CDR3 is 15 residues. CDR3 nucleotide sequence: TGTGCCAGTAGTCCCCTCCGGTCTCTTGACACTGAAGCTTTCTTT. Amino acids: CASSPLRSLDTEAFF. The full variable domain, rest sourced from reference TRBV19 and TRBJ1-1, is DGGITQSPKYLFRKEGQNVTLSCEQNLNHDAMYWYRQDPGQGLRLIYYSQIVNDFQKGDIAEGYSVSREKKESFPLTVTSAQKNPTAFYLCASSPLRSLDTEAFFGQGTRLTVV.